A selection of T cell receptor beta chains follows, all from one sample in a study of a mutant IDH1 vaccine in newly diagnosed glioma. What these receptors recognize is not known. Libraries were prepared by immunoSEQ multiplex PCR; TCRdb keeps only in-frame clonotypes and omits some of them. Among approximately 50,000 clones listed, roughly nine tenths were seen once. The source was PBMCs, collected from a glioma patient whose treatment included an IDH1 peptide vaccine. The source of these receptors is a man in his forties with glioma. The CDR3 runs from the conserved cysteine through the conserved F or W. Each record gives: V gene, clone size, J gene, D gene, CDR3 DNA, CDR3 protein. A D gene is named only where the DNA matches it firmly. Size is stated for part of the rows, as once, few or many counts, or as a class when the clone is expanded.

v_gene: TRBV19; abundance: NA; j_gene: TRBJ2-7; d_gene: TRBD2; CDR3nt: TGTGCCAGTCGACGAAGCGGGAGGGCGGTCGAGCAGTACTTC; CDR3aa: CASRRSGRAVEQYF
v_gene: TRBV5-5; abundance: NA; j_gene: TRBJ1-2; d_gene: NA; CDR3nt: TGTGCCAGCAGCTTGTCCGGGTCGGGTGGCTACACCTTC; CDR3aa: CASSLSGSGGYTF
v_gene: TRBV5-1; abundance: NA; j_gene: TRBJ2-2; d_gene: NA; CDR3nt: TGCGCCAGCAGCTTGCGACAGCAGACCGGGGAGCTGTTTTTT; CDR3aa: CASSLRQQTGELFF
v_gene: TRBV7-9; abundance: NA; j_gene: TRBJ2-7; d_gene: NA; CDR3nt: TGTGCCAGCAGCTCCTGGTTAGTCTCCTACGAGCAGTACTTC; CDR3aa: CASSSWLVSYEQYF
v_gene: TRBV9; abundance: NA; j_gene: TRBJ2-5; d_gene: TRBD2; CDR3nt: TGTGCCAGCAGCGTCCGCGGGAGTGTCGAGACCCAGTACTTC; CDR3aa: CASSVRGSVETQYF
v_gene: TRBV7-2; abundance: NA; j_gene: TRBJ2-3; d_gene: TRBD1; CDR3nt: TGTGCCAGCAGCTTCGGACAGGGGGGTAGCACAGATACGCAGTATTTT; CDR3aa: CASSFGQGGSTDTQYF
v_gene: TRBV9; abundance: NA; j_gene: TRBJ2-5; d_gene: NA; CDR3nt: TGTGCCAGCAGCGTTGGGGACTGGGCCCGAGAGACCCAGTACTTC; CDR3aa: CASSVGDWARETQYF
v_gene: TRBV7-9; abundance: NA; j_gene: TRBJ2-1; d_gene: NA; CDR3nt: TGTGCCAGCAGCTTGGAGAGGGGCGAGCAGTTCTTC; CDR3aa: CASSLERGEQFF
v_gene: TRBV5-1; abundance: NA; j_gene: TRBJ2-1; d_gene: NA; CDR3nt: TGCGCCAGCAGCGCGGGTAGTACACCTTACAATGAGCAGTTCTTC; CDR3aa: CASSAGSTPYNEQFF
v_gene: TRBV19; abundance: NA; j_gene: TRBJ2-1; d_gene: NA; CDR3nt: TGTGCCAAGTACTGCAGGGGTTTTTACAATGAGCAGTTCTTC; CDR3aa: CAKYCRGFYNEQFF
v_gene: TRBV7-2; abundance: NA; j_gene: TRBJ2-7; d_gene: TRBD1; CDR3nt: TGTGCCAGCAGCGGATGGGGACAGGGGACGGAGCAGTACTTC; CDR3aa: CASSGWGQGTEQYF
v_gene: TRBV29-1; abundance: NA; j_gene: TRBJ2-7; d_gene: NA; CDR3nt: TGCAGCGCCCGGCCCCAGGGGGGTTCTGAGCAGTACTTC; CDR3aa: CSARPQGGSEQYF
v_gene: TRBV6-4; abundance: NA; j_gene: TRBJ2-1; d_gene: NA; CDR3nt: TGTGCCAGCAGTGGCACTAGTTGGGGAGGTGAGCAGTTCTTC; CDR3aa: CASSGTSWGGEQFF
v_gene: TRBV5-1; abundance: NA; j_gene: TRBJ2-1; d_gene: NA; CDR3nt: TGCGCCAGCAGCTGGGGGATATGGCGTGCGTCCTACAATGAGCAGTTCTTC; CDR3aa: CASSWGIWRASYNEQFF
v_gene: TRBV28; abundance: NA; j_gene: TRBJ2-7; d_gene: NA; CDR3nt: TGTGCCAGCAGTTTTGCCCCCGCGAGATCCTACGAGCAGTACTTC; CDR3aa: CASSFAPARSYEQYF
v_gene: TRBV9; abundance: NA; j_gene: TRBJ2-3; d_gene: TRBD1; CDR3nt: TGTGCCAGCAGCCCCTATTTTTATCAGGGGGTTCGCAGGACAGATACGCAGTATTTT; CDR3aa: CASSPYFYQGVRRTDTQYF
v_gene: TRBV14; abundance: NA; j_gene: TRBJ1-3; d_gene: NA; CDR3nt: TGTGCCAGCAGCCAAAAACAGGGCTGGTTAGGAGGAAACACCATATATTTT; CDR3aa: CASSQKQGWLGGNTIYF
v_gene: TRBV7-2; abundance: NA; j_gene: TRBJ1-3; d_gene: NA; CDR3nt: TGTGCCAGCAGCAAAAATCCGAGGGGCGCAGGGTCTGGAAACACCATATATTTT; CDR3aa: CASSKNPRGAGSGNTIYF
v_gene: TRBV10-3; abundance: NA; j_gene: TRBJ2-5; d_gene: NA; CDR3nt: TGTGCCATCAGTGAGTCGACGCAGGACCAAGAGACCCAGTACTTC; CDR3aa: CAISESTQDQETQYF
v_gene: TRBV18; abundance: NA; j_gene: TRBJ2-1; d_gene: NA; CDR3nt: TGTGCCAGCTCACCTAGAGACAATGAGCAGTTCTTC; CDR3aa: CASSPRDNEQFF
v_gene: TRBV7-2; abundance: NA; j_gene: TRBJ2-1; d_gene: NA; CDR3nt: TGTGCCAGCAGCTTAGCTCCGAGGGGGGATGAGCAGTTCTTC; CDR3aa: CASSLAPRGDEQFF
v_gene: TRBV7-3; abundance: once; j_gene: TRBJ2-3; d_gene: NA; CDR3nt: TGTGCCAGCAGCTTAAGTACGGGTGCAGATACGCAGTATTTT; CDR3aa: CASSLSTGADTQYF
v_gene: TRBV6-5; abundance: NA; j_gene: TRBJ2-7; d_gene: NA; CDR3nt: TGTGCCAGCAGGGCCGCCGTGGGTCCCTCCTACGAGCAGTACTTC; CDR3aa: CASRAAVGPSYEQYF
v_gene: TRBV19; abundance: NA; j_gene: TRBJ1-5; d_gene: NA; CDR3nt: TGTGCCAGTAGTATAGACGGGGTGGGGGGACAGCCCCAGCATTTT; CDR3aa: CASSIDGVGGQPQHF
v_gene: TRBV4-3; abundance: NA; j_gene: TRBJ2-3; d_gene: TRBD2; CDR3nt: TGCGCCAGCAGCCAACAGACTAGCGGTAGCACAGATACGCAGTATTTT; CDR3aa: CASSQQTSGSTDTQYF
v_gene: TRBV4-3; abundance: NA; j_gene: TRBJ2-7; d_gene: TRBD2; CDR3nt: TGCGCCAGCAGCCAAGCCCAAACTAGCGGGAGTTCCTACGAGCAGTACTTC; CDR3aa: CASSQAQTSGSSYEQYF
v_gene: TRBV6-1; abundance: NA; j_gene: TRBJ2-5; d_gene: NA; CDR3nt: TGTGCCAGCAGTGGCAACCCTCAAGAGACCCAGTACTTC; CDR3aa: CASSGNPQETQYF